This T cell receptor (beta chain) was sequenced during a study of blood T cell repertoires in COVID-19. The V end was cut by 3 bases, the J end by 2 bases, with 10 bases between. This CDR3 contains 14 residues. Germline-derived CDR1 and CDR2 are SEHNR and FQNEAQ (reference sequence). In the authors' workflow: Reference gene primer amplification in the assay estimated nucleated cell counts. This table comes from immunoSEQ multiplex PCR, and its TCRdb copy is limited to in-frame clones, with some not included. The V and J calls and clone size are taken from that table; D and trimming were inferred from the DNA. The table has around 200,000 clones, 70% to 85% seen once.

The sample taken for sequencing was peripheral blood. The chain combines TRBV7-9 with TRBJ1-1; D gene unclear. This sequence originates from an elderly woman with acute or convalescent COVID-19. CDR3 residues: CASSLFPVNTEAFF. CDR3 nucleotide sequence: TGTGCCAGCAGCTTGTTCCCGGTTAACACTGAAGCTTTCTTT.